This note documents a single TCR beta chain sequence. The sample comes from a study of blood T cells in healthy people across ages. A sample-barcoded 5' primer and a J-beta primer mix were used in a second PCR of about 7 to 11 cycles. TCRdb recomputed calls from the 5' RACE reads with MiXCR, one row per CDR3 protein. The data contain roughly 1.5 million distinct CDR3 sequences, 40% to 45% of them singletons. Trimming took 6 bases from V and 8 from J; bases not matched to a gene: 11. The length of the CDR3 is 16 residues. The germline V gene encodes CDR1 MNHEY and CDR2 SVGAGI. The study recruited healthy Caucasian donors from Russia who were aged about 6 to 95.

The source material was blood. The origin of this receptor is a woman between 18 and 29 years old in good health. The chain has TRBV6-5 and TRBJ2-4; 12 nucleotides align to TRBD2. In DNA, the CDR3 is TGTGCCAGCAGGTCACCCTTGTCTAGCGGGAGGGACATTCAGTACTTC. Its translation: CASRSPLSSGRDIQYF.